This passage covers 27 T cell receptor beta chains from one sample sequenced in a study of blood T cell repertoires in COVID-19. Sequencing was performed with immunoSEQ multiplex PCR; in TCRdb, only in-frame clones are kept and a portion is missing. The sample has around 130,000 clones, around nine tenths seen once. Sequencing was carried out using PBMCs or T cells enriched from blood (not recorded which). The receptor set was obtained from a woman aged 45 to 65 who had recovered from COVID-19.

This clone occurred a few times. The V call is TRBV28, the J call TRBJ1-2; 7 bases line up with TRBD1. Germline V gives CDR1 MDHEN, CDR2 SYDVKM. Trimming took 2 bases from V and 7 from J; bases not matched to a gene: 7. The CDR3 spans 14 residues. The CDR3 nucleotides are TGTGCCAGCAGTTTAGAGGACAGGACAGTTGGCTACACCTTC. It codes for CASSLEDRTVGYTF.

The J gene is TRBJ2-5, the V gene TRBV27, with 8 bases matching TRBD1. Germline V lookup: CDR1 MNHEY, CDR2 SMNVEV (reference sequence). The CDR3 runs 17 residues. Trimming took 5 bases from V and 5 from J; bases not matched to a gene: 16. CDR3 protein: CASSPRTGKAMVETQYF. The CDR3 DNA reads TGTGCCAGCAGTCCCCGGACAGGGAAGGCAATGGTGGAGACCCAGTACTTC.

The sample holds one count of this clone. The rearrangement links TRBV30 to TRBJ2-3; no clear D. Trimming took off 1 base at V and 6 bases at J, with 14 bases between the two ends. This CDR3 has 14 amino acids. Germline V gene sequence: CDR1 GTSNPN, CDR2 SVGIG (reference sequence). CDR3 region: CAWSGYLEADTQYF. The DNA of the CDR3 is TGTGCCTGGAGTGGGTATCTTGAGGCGGATACGCAGTATTTT.

The rearrangement links TRBV27 to TRBJ1-1, with TRBD1 matching over 7 bases. The CDR3 loop spans 14 amino acids. CDR1 is MNHEY, CDR2 SMNVEV, per germline (reference sequence). Trimming removed 2 bases from V and 2 bases from J; junction bases left unmatched: 2. Here the CDR3 DNA reads TGTGCCAGCAGTTTAGACAGGGATAACACTGAAGCTTTCTTT. This sequence encodes CASSLDRDNTEAFF.

This rearrangement joins TRBV4-3 to TRBJ1-2; perhaps TRBD1 as D (6 bases). Germline CDR1 reads LGHNA; CDR2 reads YSLEER. This CDR3 has 15 amino acids. The V gene lost 1 base and the J gene lost 4 bases, with 13 bases spanning the gap. CDR3 nucleotide sequence: TGCGCCAGCAGCCAAGGTAACAGGGTCGTCTATGGCTACACCTTC. Translating it yields CASSQGNRVVYGYTF.

The chain couples TRBV11-3 to TRBJ2-1; D is perhaps TRBD2 (5 bases). The V gene lost 1 base and the J gene lost 0 bases, with 16 bases spanning the gap. This CDR3 contains 18 residues. Germline V gene lookup returns CDR1 SGHNT and CDR2 YENEEA. The CDR3 here is CASSLVGSTGSSYNEQFF. The CDR3 DNA reads TGTGCCAGCAGCTTAGTAGGTAGCACGGGGAGCTCCTACAATGAGCAGTTCTTC.

The genes are TRBV10-3 and TRBJ2-7; D may be TRBD2 (5 bases). V was pared by 6 bases and J by 3 bases, with 6 bases between. Germline CDR1 ENHRY, CDR2 SYGVKD. The CDR3 is 11 residues long. CDR3 nucleotide sequence: TGTGCCATCAGGGCGGGCTACGAGCAGTACTTC. Its protein product is CAIRAGYEQYF.

The V call is TRBV5-1, the J call TRBJ1-6; unclear D gene. Germline V gives CDR1 SGHRS, CDR2 YFSETQ. The CDR3 is 16 amino acids. V dropped 0 bases and J dropped 5 bases, with 12 bases sitting between them. The CDR3 nucleotides are TGCGCCAGCAGCTTGGATTTCGCCGAGAATAATTCACCCCTCCACTTT. Its translation: CASSLDFAENNSPLHF.

The chain joins TRBV7-8 to TRBJ1-5; 7 positions agree with TRBD1. With V trimmed by 5 bases and J by 4 bases, 8 bases remained unmatched. Germline-derived CDR1 and CDR2 are SGHVS and FQNEAQ. This CDR3 contains 15 residues. The DNA for the CDR3 is TGTGCCAGCAGCGTTACAGGGGCAGGGAATCAGCCCCAGCATTTT. Translating it yields CASSVTGAGNQPQHF.

This clone was observed a few times. V is TRBV7-2 and J is TRBJ2-1, with 9 bases lining up with TRBD1. Germline values: CDR1 SGHTA, CDR2 FQGNSA. V was clipped by 5 bases and J by 7 bases; unmatched bases: 9. The CDR3 totals 15 residues. In DNA, the CDR3 is TGTGCCAGCAGCCTTAATCTACAGGGGGCAAATGAGCAGTTCTTC. It codes for CASSLNLQGANEQFF. Combining the CDR3 with reference TRBV7-2 and TRBJ2-1 gives the whole variable domain GAGVSQSPSNKVTEKGKDVELRCDPISGHTALYWYRQSLGQGLEFLIYFQGNSAPDKSGLPSDRFSAERTGGSVSTLTIQRTQQEDSAVYLCASSLNLQGANEQFFGPGTRLTVL.

This chain joins TRBV7-2 and TRBJ2-2, with TRBD2 matching 14 bases. The CDR3 is 18 amino acids. V trimming: 3 bases; J trimming: 1 base; junction bases outside the gene matches: 4. Germline V lookup: CDR1 SGHTA, CDR2 FQGNSA. As DNA, the CDR3 is TGTGCCAGCAGCTTTCGGGGACTAGCGGGGGTGAACACCGGGGAGCTGTTTTTT. This translates into CASSFRGLAGVNTGELFF.

The gene calls are TRBV7-2 and TRBJ1-4; D gene uncertain. Per the germline V gene, CDR1 is SGHTA and CDR2 is FQGNSA. CDR3 size: 15 residues. V was shortened by 4 bases and J by 8 bases, with 17 bases between the two germline ends. The CDR3 region is CASSSGPTVREKLFF. CDR3 DNA: TGTGCCAGCAGCTCGGGTCCGACGGTGAGGGAAAAACTGTTTTTT.

The rearrangement joins TRBV19 to TRBJ2-7; weak D call: TRBD1 (5 bases). Trimming pared 0 bases from V and 3 bases from J, leaving 12 bases between. The CDR3 is 15 amino acids. Germline CDR1 and CDR2: LNHDA and SQIVND (reference sequence). The DNA of the CDR3 is TGTGCCAGTAGTATAGATGGTCCAGGGTACTACGAGCAGTACTTC. Its translation is CASSIDGPGYYEQYF. The full variable domain, rest sourced from reference TRBV19 and TRBJ2-7, is DGGITQSPKYLFRKEGQNVTLSCEQNLNHDAMYWYRQDPGQGLRLIYYSQIVNDFQKGDIAEGYSVSREKKESFPLTVTSAQKNPTAFYLCASSIDGPGYYEQYFGPGTRLTVT.

The rearrangement joins TRBV27 to TRBJ1-2; 9 positions agree with TRBD1. V shed 7 bases, J shed 4 bases, and the junction held 7 bases outside the gene matches. Germline-derived CDR1 and CDR2 are MNHEY and SMNVEV (reference sequence). The CDR3 contains 14 residues. CDR3 DNA sequence: TGTGCCAGCAAGACTACAGGGGGCGTCTATGGCTACACCTTC. Protein product: CASKTTGGVYGYTF.

The genes are TRBV14 and TRBJ1-2; no firm D call. V was pared by 4 bases and J by 4 bases, with 10 bases between. This CDR3 spans 13 amino acids. Germline CDR1 and CDR2: SGHDN and FVKESK. This CDR3 reads CASSPARGYGYTF. DNA of the CDR3: TGTGCCAGCAGCCCAGCGAGAGGCTATGGCTACACCTTC.

This sequence joins TRBV19 and TRBJ1-1, with D maybe TRBD1 (5 bases). There are 16 residues in the CDR3. CDR1 and CDR2 from the germline V gene are LNHDA and SQIVND (reference sequence). The germline V and J ends were trimmed by 11 bases and 2 bases, with 24 bases remaining between them. The CDR3 DNA reads TGTGCCGTCCATGCGGGGGTTGGGTCGGAAAACACTGAAGCTTTCTTT. This encodes CAVHAGVGSENTEAFF.

This chain joins TRBV7-9 and TRBJ2-3; 9 nucleotides match TRBD2. Per the germline V gene, CDR1 is SEHNR and CDR2 is FQNEAQ (reference sequence). The CDR3 runs to 14 residues. After removal of 5 bases from V and 6 bases from J, the junction contained 6 bases not matched to a gene. CDR3 sequence (DNA): TGTGCCAGCAGCCCGCGGACTAGCGAGGATACGCAGTATTTT. Translating gives CASSPRTSEDTQYF.

This clone was seen a single time. This sequence joins TRBV7-8 and TRBJ1-2; D is possibly TRBD1 (6 bases). The CDR3 is made up of 15 amino acids. Trimming removed 0 bases at V and 7 bases at J, with 15 bases between. CDR1 and CDR2 from the germline V gene are SGHVS and FQNEAQ. The CDR3 nucleotides read TGTGCCAGCAGCTTAGCTAGGGGGGGCGACGGTGGCTACACCTTC. Amino acids: CASSLARGGDGGYTF.

This clone was observed a single time. The V and J genes are TRBV5-1 and TRBJ2-7; 7 nucleotides match TRBD1. J lost 2 bases, V lost 0 bases, and 2 bases had no gene match. CDR1 is SGHRS, CDR2 YFSETQ, per germline. The CDR3 has 14 amino acids. DNA for the CDR3: TGCGCCAGCAGCTTGGGGCAGGGGGCCTACGAGCAGTACTTC. It yields the protein CASSLGQGAYEQYF.

This clone was seen more than once but under ten times. The CDR3: CASASARGYEQYF. CDR3 coding DNA: TGTGCCAGCGCTTCCGCTAGGGGGTACGAGCAGTACTTC. The rearrangement links TRBV12-3 or TRBV12-4 to TRBJ2-7; a weak D match, TRBD1 (6 bases). This CDR3 comprises 13 residues. V gave up 8 bases and J gave up 4 bases, with 15 bases separating them.

The chain couples TRBV7-2 to TRBJ1-2; D unresolved. The CDR3 runs 12 residues. Germline loops: CDR1 SGHTA, CDR2 FQGNSA. V was cut by 5 bases and J by 5 bases, with 9 bases left in between. Here the CDR3 reads CASSPDMYGYTF. As DNA, the CDR3 is TGTGCCAGCAGCCCCGACATGTATGGCTACACCTTC.

The rearrangement joins TRBV7-8 to TRBJ2-2, with no clear D. The germline V gene has CDR1 SGHVS and CDR2 FQNEAQ. V lost 2 bases, J lost 4 bases, and 8 bases lay in between. This CDR3 has 14 residues. The CDR3 DNA reads TGTGCCAGCAGCTTAAGACACTCCACCGGGGAGCTGTTTTTT. It encodes CASSLRHSTGELFF.

This chain links TRBV2 with TRBJ2-7, with 9 bases lining up with TRBD1. Per the germline V gene, CDR1 is SNHLY and CDR2 is FYNNEI. CDR3 length equals 15 residues. Trimming took 6 bases from V and 3 from J; bases not matched to a gene: 9. CDR3 nucleotide sequence: TGTGCCAGCAGGGGGGGGACAGGGAGCGGCTACGAGCAGTACTTC. Translating gives CASRGGTGSGYEQYF.

This chain connects TRBV24-1 to TRBJ2-7; maybe TRBD2 (5 bases). Germline V gene sequence: CDR1 KGHDR, CDR2 SFDVKD. Trimming cost V 0 bases and J 4 bases, with 9 bases left between them. This CDR3 comprises 14 residues. CDR3 sequence reads: CATSDLLGGYEQYF. For the CDR3, the DNA is TGTGCCACCAGTGATTTGCTGGGCGGGTACGAGCAGTACTTC.

This chain connects TRBV11-3 to TRBJ1-1; D unresolved. The V end was cut by 2 bases, the J end by 1 base, with 14 bases between. The CDR3 spans 16 residues. Per the germline V gene, CDR1 is SGHNT and CDR2 is YENEEA. The CDR3, as DNA: TGTGCCAGCAGCTTACCCTCCCGGCGGGCGAACACTGAAGCTTTCTTT. This translates into CASSLPSRRANTEAFF.

The genes are TRBV28 and TRBJ2-7; TRBD1 matches at 7 bases. The CDR3 runs 16 residues. V was pared by 6 bases and J by 2 bases, with 13 bases of the junction left unmatched. Germline lookup yields CDR1 MDHEN and CDR2 SYDVKM. CDR3 protein: CASSPTTGTAAYEQYF. The CDR3 DNA reads as TGTGCCAGCAGCCCTACTACCGGGACAGCCGCCTACGAGCAGTACTTC.

The chain is built from TRBV6-6 and TRBJ1-2, with a possible D match to TRBD1 (5 bases). The CDR3 loop spans 13 amino acids. Germline V gives CDR1 MNHNY, CDR2 SVGAGI (reference sequence). V lost 4 bases and J 4 bases, leaving 10 bases between the germline ends. The DNA of the CDR3 is TGTGCCAGCAGTTTCCAGGGCTCCTATGGCTACACCTTC. It specifies CASSFQGSYGYTF.